This TCR beta chain was captured by sequencing in a study of T-cell memory formation after mild COVID-19. Study-wide context: TCR clusters mostly belonged to single donors. Study-wide results and caveats: Balance between CD4 and CD8 was seen in clones contracting day 15 to 85, and a CD4+ lean was seen in later expanders.

TCRdb re-called the 5' RACE reads through MiXCR, storing one row per CDR3 protein. The sample shows about 340,000 distinct CDR3 sequences, roughly 15% of them seen only once. Germline lookup yields CDR1 SGHRS and CDR2 YFSETQ. The CDR3 is 16 amino acids. J gave up 9 bases and V 4 bases, and 13 bases lay outside the gene matches. In the case of this clonotype: Its antigen is unidentified.

The rearrangement joins TRBV5-1 to TRBJ1-5; 10 bases line up with TRBD1. Material for sequencing was PBMCs or a T cell subset sorted from them (not recorded which). This TCR was recovered from a man in his late teens or twenties who had mild COVID-19 (a few samples of this study predate the infection). Cell type and time point are not known. This CDR3 is CASSRTGGRFPLPQHF. CDR3 bases: TGCGCCAGCAGCAGGACAGGGGGTAGGTTTCCGTTGCCCCAGCATTTT.